This TCR beta chain was identified in a study of blood T cell repertoires in COVID-19. On the study more broadly: Specimens from acute and convalescent COVID-19 originated in the United States, Italy and Spain.

Authors' analysis steps: Using reference gene primer amplification, nucleated cell counts were estimated. The protocol was immunoSEQ multiplex PCR, while the TCRdb copy is restricted to in-frame clones and leaves out a portion. Clone size and V and J calls were adopted from that table, with D and trimming inferred from the DNA. The sample has more than 300,000 clones, more than 80% seen once; the top ten hold 5% to 7%. The ends were cut back, 6 bases at V and 7 bases at J, with 13 bases in the middle. The CDR3 covers 13 residues. Looked up from germline, CDR1 is SNHLY and CDR2 is FYNNEI. The TCR was taken from a man between 18 and 29 years old who had recovered from COVID-19. Sequences were obtained from peripheral blood. The chain carries TRBV2 and TRBJ2-1; weak D call: TRBD1 (5 bases). Here the CDR3 DNA reads TGTGCCAGCAGGAAAACCAGGGAAAATGAGCAGTTCTTC. Residues: CASRKTRENEQFF.